This T cell receptor beta chain was observed in a study of response to subunit inactivated influenza vaccine (dated by TCRdb to 2017 to 2018). Turning to the overall study: Deep quantitative profiling of the T cell receptor repertoire was used in the study to follow responses to a trivalent subunit inactivated influenza vaccine. Study-wide findings and limitations: It was suggested by the authors that each seasonal influenza vaccination may recruit only a limited number of new T cells.

The junction shows trimming of 0 bases on V and 7 bases on J, plus 18 bases between the germline ends. The CDR3 contains 16 residues, cysteine and phenylalanine counted. Only the CDR3 DNA is retained, 48 bases long and in frame from the first base. CDR1 LNHNV and CDR2 YYDKDF are derived from the germline V gene (reference sequence). With respect to this clonotype: No antigen is known for it. Qualities for individual bases were not recorded, and no much larger clone is one base off.

The method was RT-PCR. Sequencing relied on an Illumina HiSeq 2500. In-frame beta chains were kept once TCRdb had trimmed the public reads at Q25 with fastp and called clones with MiXCR. For every CDR3 protein sequence, its rows merge into one entry that carries the most common genes and DNA. The sample profile shows 600,000 to 850,000 distinct CDR3 sequences; 14% of them were found once. About 7.6% of the sample goes to the ten largest clones. The rearranged segments are TRBV15 and TRBJ1-2; D gene: possibly TRBD1, on 5 matching bases. The origin of this receptor is a man over 45 who received an inactivated influenza vaccine. Donor details come from another sample of the same person, matched by shared clones. Material: PBMCs from blood, obtained 14 to 15 days before vaccination. The encoded CDR3 is CATSRDRGGAAGGYTF. The nucleotide sequence is given as TGTGCCACCAGCAGAGATCGGGGAGGGGCGGCCGGTGGCTACACCTTC.